Below are 2 T cell receptor beta chains sequenced from a single sample in a study of T cell changes during pregnancy in multiple sclerosis. The repertoire was sequenced with immunoSEQ multiplex PCR; TCRdb's copy has only in-frame clones and lacks some. Here the sample spans approximately 44,000 clones, roughly nine tenths being singletons. The sequencing here drew on CD4+ T cells from peripheral blood mononuclear cells, taken before pregnancy. Receptors were obtained from a female donor with multiple sclerosis, enrolled in a pregnancy study.

This chain joins TRBV9 and TRBJ1-2; 9 nucleotides match TRBD1. This CDR3 comprises 14 residues. CDR1 SGDLS and CDR2 YYNGEE come from the germline V gene. V shed 2 bases and J 4 bases; nucleotides not matched to a gene: 3. CDR3 sequence: CASSVGQGTYGYTF. In DNA, the CDR3 is TGTGCCAGCAGCGTCGGACAGGGGACCTATGGCTACACCTTC.

The V gene is TRBV30, the J gene TRBJ1-6; TRBD1 agrees at 7 bases. The trim removed 8 bases at V and 0 bases at J, leaving 7 bases unmatched. Looked up from germline, CDR1 is GTSNPN and CDR2 is SVGIG (reference sequence). This CDR3 region has 15 residues. The CDR3 DNA reads TGTGCCACAGGGGCAGGGAGCTCCTATAATTCACCCCTCCACTTT. Amino acid sequence: CATGAGSSYNSPLHF. Full variable domain (missing parts from reference TRBV30 and TRBJ1-6): SQTIHQWPATLVQPVGSPLSLECTVEGTSNPNLYWYRQAAGRGLQLLFYSVGIGQISSEVPQNLSASRPQDRQFILSSKKLLLSDSGFYLCATGAGSSYNSPLHFGNGTRLTVT.